This passage covers 31 T cell receptor beta chains from one sample sequenced in a study of CD8 T cells in Susac syndrome. RNA in amounts of about 0.5 to 1 ug was reverse transcribed with random hexamers. TCRdb re-derived calls from the immunoSEQ multiplex PCR reads in MiXCR, one entry per CDR3 protein. The sample carries roughly 190,000 distinct CDR3 sequences, more than 90% recorded once. The sequenced material came from CD4+ T cells from PBMCs. The receptors originated from a human donor with Susac syndrome.

The chain joins TRBV20-1 to TRBJ2-3; TRBD2 agrees at 16 bases. V trimming: 3 bases; J trimming: 6 bases; junction bases outside the gene matches: 6. Germline V lookup: CDR1 DFQATT, CDR2 SNEGSKA (reference sequence). CDR3 length: 16 amino acids. CDR3 loop: CSARGGLAGGLDTQYF. The CDR3 DNA is TGCAGTGCTAGGGGGGGACTAGCGGGGGGGCTTGATACGCAGTATTTT.

V usage is TRBV9 and J usage is TRBJ2-2; no definite D call. There are 16 residues in the CDR3. Deletions cut 0 bases from V and 4 bases from J, with 13 bases between. Germline values: CDR1 SGDLS, CDR2 YYNGEE. The CDR3 reads CASSVDLVLGTGELFF. The CDR3 DNA reads TGTGCCAGCAGCGTAGATCTGGTGCTGGGCACCGGGGAGCTGTTTTTT.

The rearrangement uses TRBV7-3 and TRBJ2-3; the D is unclear. V was clipped by 3 bases and J by 0 bases, with 7 bases between them. Germline V gene data show CDR1 as SGHTA and CDR2 as FQGTGA. This CDR3 is built from 14 residues. CDR3 nucleotides: TGTGCCAGCAGCTTTGCCATCAGCACAGATACGCAGTATTTT. Its translation: CASSFAISTDTQYF. The entire variable domain, with the rest obtained from reference TRBV7-3 and TRBJ2-3, is as follows: GAGVSQTPSNKVTEKGKYVELRCDPISGHTALYWYRQSLGQGPEFLIYFQGTGAADDSGLPNDRFFAVRPEGSVSTLKIQRTERGDSAVYLCASSFAISTDTQYFGPGTRLTVL.

The V gene is TRBV3-1, the J gene TRBJ1-5, with D perhaps TRBD1 (6 bases). Trimming shortened V by 7 bases and J by 4 bases, and 14 bases separated the two germline ends. This CDR3 has 14 residues. CDR1 is LGHDT and CDR2 is YNNKEL in the germline V gene (reference sequence). CDR3 bases: TGTGCCAGCACCACGGGACACAATAATCAGCCCCAGCATTTT. Protein product: CASTTGHNNQPQHF.

The CDR3 region is CSVERFNYGYTF. CDR3 DNA: TGCAGCGTTGAACGCTTCAACTATGGCTACACCTTC. J is TRBJ1-2 and V is TRBV29-1; D is unresolved. V lost 2 bases to trimming and J lost 2 bases, with 6 bases between them. Germline V CDR1 and CDR2: SQVTM, ANQGSEA. The CDR3 sequence is 12 residues long.

This chain uses TRBV4-1 with TRBJ1-5; D is undetermined. The CDR3 consists of 15 residues. Germline V lookup: CDR1 MGHRA, CDR2 YSYEKL. V was trimmed by 1 base and J by 1 base, leaving 8 bases between them. CDR3 bases: TGCGCCAGCAGCCAAGTGTACGGAAGCAATCAGCCCCAGCATTTT. Translating it yields CASSQVYGSNQPQHF.

This chain joins TRBV12-3 or TRBV12-4 and TRBJ2-3; a weak D match, TRBD1 (5 bases). The CDR3 has 11 amino acids. The V gene lost 4 bases and the J gene lost 7 bases, with 6 bases spanning the gap. In DNA form, the CDR3 reads TGTGCCAGCAGTTGGGGCAATACGCAGTATTTT. Protein sequence: CASSWGNTQYF.

This clonotype was observed a few times. This chain uses TRBV7-2 with TRBJ1-1; no clear D. Germline assignment: CDR1 SGHTA and CDR2 FQGNSA. V lost 5 bases, J lost 0 bases, and 7 bases lay in between. The length of the CDR3 is 13 residues. DNA of the CDR3: TGTGCCAGCAGCACCCACATGAACACTGAAGCTTTCTTT. It specifies CASSTHMNTEAFF.

V usage is TRBV20-1 and J usage is TRBJ2-1, with no clear D. Germline-derived CDR1 and CDR2 are DFQATT and SNEGSKA (reference sequence). With 3 bases removed from V and 0 bases from J, the gap between germline ends came to 15 bases. This CDR3 is 16 amino acids long. The CDR3 loop is CSASDGRTPSYNEQFF. The CDR3 DNA follows: TGCAGTGCTAGTGACGGGCGTACCCCCTCCTACAATGAGCAGTTCTTC.

This clonotype is a singleton in its sample. This chain joins TRBV30 and TRBJ1-3; 7 nucleotides align to TRBD1. This CDR3 has 15 residues. The V gene's germline CDR1 is GTSNPN and CDR2 SVGIG (reference sequence). Trimming cost V 7 bases and J 0 bases; bases outside gene matches: 9. The CDR3 DNA reads TGTGCCTCTTATGGGACAGCTTACTCTGGAAACACCATATATTTT. Translation gives CASYGTAYSGNTIYF.

The chain has TRBV30 and TRBJ1-5; TRBD1 agrees at 7 bases. Germline lookup yields CDR1 GTSNPN and CDR2 SVGIG (reference sequence). Losses at the gene ends were 3 bases for V and 6 bases for J; bases not matched to a gene: 5. There are 13 residues in the CDR3. The CDR3 reads CAWRNRGGQPQHF. The CDR3 DNA reads TGTGCCTGGAGAAACAGGGGAGGTCAGCCCCAGCATTTT.

The chain recombines TRBV5-4 with TRBJ2-5, with D perhaps assigned TRBD1 or TRBD2 (5 bases each). This CDR3 has 17 amino acids. From germline, CDR1 is SGHNT and CDR2 YYREEE (reference sequence). V lost 3 bases, J lost 2 bases, and 20 bases lay in between. CDR3: CASSSVPPGPLQETQYF. DNA for the CDR3: TGTGCCAGCAGCTCCGTACCACCGGGACCGCTACAAGAGACCCAGTACTTC. Full variable domain (missing parts from reference TRBV5-4 and TRBJ2-5): ETGVTQSPTHLIKTRGQQVTLRCSSQSGHNTVSWYQQALGQGPQFIFQYYREEENGRGNFPPRFSGLQFPNYSSELNVNALELDDSALYLCASSSVPPGPLQETQYFGPGTRLLVL.

This chain links TRBV30 with TRBJ1-2; 8 bases match TRBD1. Germline-derived CDR1 and CDR2 are GTSNPN and SVGIG (reference sequence). CDR3 size: 18 residues. J gave up 3 bases and V 8 bases, and 23 bases lay outside the gene matches. CDR3 residues: CAPGSRSPRDRRHYGYTF. CDR3 bases: TGTGCCCCCGGATCAAGAAGTCCCCGGGACAGGCGACACTATGGCTACACCTTC.

This clonotype came up a few times. This chain links TRBV12-3 or TRBV12-4 with TRBJ1-1, with no clear D. This CDR3 is 12 amino acids long. Trimming shortened V by 3 bases and J by 1 base, and 3 bases separated the two germline ends. This CDR3 is CASSFANTEAFF. CDR3 bases: TGTGCCAGCAGTTTCGCGAACACTGAAGCTTTCTTT.

V gene TRBV3-1 combines with J gene TRBJ1-1, with D tentatively TRBD1 (6 bases). The CDR3 has 15 residues. Trimming shortened V by 4 bases and J by 8 bases, and 20 bases separated the two germline ends. Germline-derived CDR1 and CDR2 are LGHDT and YNNKEL (reference sequence). The CDR3 sequence is CASSLYREALREAFF. For the CDR3, the DNA is TGTGCCAGCAGCCTGTACAGGGAGGCATTGCGCGAAGCTTTCTTT.

This clonotype appeared once. The CDR3, as DNA: TGCAGTGCTAGCTTGGGACAGGGAGGCTACGAGCAGTACTTC. Its protein is CSASLGQGGYEQYF. The chain employs TRBV20-1 and TRBJ2-7; 9 positions agree with TRBD1. From germline, CDR1 is DFQATT and CDR2 SNEGSKA (reference sequence). The V gene end was trimmed by 3 bases and the J gene end by 3 bases; junction bases not matched to a gene: 6. The CDR3 extends over 14 amino acids.

The V call is TRBV23-1, the J call TRBJ2-5; TRBD2 agrees at 9 bases. TRBV23-1 falls under the ORF class, with uncertain function. The V gene end was trimmed by 1 base and the J gene end by 3 bases; junction bases not matched to a gene: 9. The CDR3 extends over 17 amino acids. CDR3 DNA: TGCGCCAGCAGTCAATATCCCTCGGTAGCGGGGGAAGAGACCCAGTACTTC. This sequence encodes CASSQYPSVAGEETQYF.

The chain has TRBV14 and TRBJ1-2, with TRBD1 as a possible D gene (5 bases). In germline, CDR1 is SGHDN, CDR2 FVKESK. The CDR3 sequence is 16 residues long. Trimming took off 1 base at V and 7 bases at J, with 19 bases between the two ends. The CDR3 is CASSQVGRGTVRGYTF. The DNA of the CDR3 is TGTGCCAGCAGCCAAGTAGGTCGGGGGACGGTGCGTGGCTACACCTTC.

The CDR3 DNA sequence: TGTGCCAGCAGCTTAAACTGGGGCCGGACTGAAGCTTTCTTT. Protein: CASSLNWGRTEAFF. The chain has TRBV7-2 and TRBJ1-1; weak D call: TRBD1 (5 bases). Germline CDR1 is SGHTA and CDR2 is FQGNSA. The V and J ends lost 2 bases and 5 bases respectively, with 12 bases between them. This CDR3 spans 14 amino acids.

The genes are TRBV29-1 and TRBJ1-1; 9 positions match TRBD1. CDR3 length equals 12 residues. The germline CDR1 and CDR2 sequences are SQVTM and ANQGSEA. V shed 7 bases and J 1 base; nucleotides not matched to a gene: 1. The CDR3 loop is CSGGQGNTEAFF. In DNA form, the CDR3 reads TGCAGCGGGGGACAGGGGAACACTGAAGCTTTCTTT.

The V and J genes are TRBV7-7 and TRBJ2-5; D remains ambiguous. Germline values: CDR1 SSHAT, CDR2 FNYEAQ (reference sequence). The length of the CDR3 is 13 residues. With 3 bases removed from V and 5 bases from J, the gap between germline ends came to 10 bases. The CDR3 loop reads CASSFGITETQYF. The CDR3 DNA sequence: TGTGCCAGCAGCTTCGGCATTACGGAGACCCAGTACTTC.

This clonotype was detected only once. CDR3 sequence (DNA): TGCGCCAGCAGCTTGTTAGCGGGGCCCTCAGATACGCAGTATTTT. This gives the protein CASSLLAGPSDTQYF. This chain connects TRBV5-1 to TRBJ2-3, with 8 bases fitting TRBD2. This CDR3 comprises 15 residues. Germline values: CDR1 SGHRS, CDR2 YFSETQ. With 1 base clipped from V and 4 bases from J, the junction kept 5 bases outside the gene matches.

The chain has TRBV12-3 or TRBV12-4 and TRBJ1-2, with a possible D match to TRBD1 (6 bases). This CDR3 region has 13 residues. With 0 bases removed from V and 8 bases from J, the gap between germline ends came to 10 bases. The CDR3: CASSLALTGGYTF. Written as DNA, the CDR3 is TGTGCCAGCAGTTTAGCGTTGACAGGAGGCTACACCTTC.

The chain combines TRBV4-3 with TRBJ2-1; the D gene is possibly TRBD2 (6 bases). The CDR3 has 15 residues. The ends were cut back, 5 bases at V and 5 bases at J, with 16 bases in the middle. Per the germline V gene, CDR1 is LGHNA and CDR2 is YSLEER. CDR3 residues: CASSAPGTANNEQFF. The CDR3 coding sequence is TGCGCCAGCAGCGCCCCCGGGACTGCGAACAATGAGCAGTTCTTC.

The chain recombines TRBV7-2 with TRBJ1-2; TRBD1 matches 7 bases. CDR3 length equals 16 residues. Trimming at V came to 5 bases and at J to 5 bases, leaving 14 bases not matched to a gene. In germline, CDR1 is SGHTA, CDR2 FQGNSA. The CDR3 nucleotides are TGTGCCAGCAGCCGTTCGACGTCCGGGACAGAATATGGCTACACCTTC. Translation gives CASSRSTSGTEYGYTF.

The chain links TRBV9 to TRBJ1-6; TRBD1 might be the D (6 bases). Trimming took 4 bases from V and 9 from J, leaving 17 bases between them. This CDR3 comprises 15 residues. Germline V CDR1 and CDR2: SGDLS, YYNGEE. For the CDR3, the DNA is TGTGCCAGCAGCCCGGGACACCGCTTTGGTTCACCCCTCCACTTT. Encoded protein: CASSPGHRFGSPLHF.

This clonotype was picked up one time. This rearrangement joins TRBV11-3 to TRBJ2-2; 7 nucleotides align to TRBD1. The CDR3 runs 15 residues. Germline-derived CDR1 and CDR2 are SGHNT and YENEEA. Trimming at V came to 3 bases and at J to 0 bases, leaving 1 base not matched to a gene. The CDR3 reads CASSFTGANTGELFF. The CDR3 DNA sequence: TGTGCCAGCAGCTTTACAGGGGCGAACACCGGGGAGCTGTTTTTT.

The chain carries TRBV3-1 and TRBJ1-2, with 7 positions matching TRBD1. CDR1 and CDR2 (germline): LGHDT, YNNKEL (reference sequence). This CDR3 is built from 16 residues. After removal of 2 bases from V and 4 bases from J, the junction contained 10 bases not matched to a gene. The CDR3 sequence is CASSQRTTGFGYGYTF. The CDR3 DNA follows: TGTGCCAGCAGCCAACGCACGACAGGGTTTGGCTATGGCTACACCTTC.

The gene calls are TRBV9 and TRBJ2-1; 8 bases are a match to TRBD2. Per the germline V gene, CDR1 is SGDLS and CDR2 is YYNGEE. This CDR3 has 14 amino acids. V gave up 1 base and J gave up 7 bases; unmatched junction bases: 4. The CDR3 spells CASSVTAGGNEQFF. CDR3 DNA sequence: TGTGCCAGCAGCGTAACGGCGGGGGGTAATGAGCAGTTCTTC.

This clonotype was counted a single time. CDR3 region: CASSLAGTAGNSPLHF. Written as DNA, the CDR3 is TGCGCCAGCAGCTTGGCCGGGACAGCGGGAAATTCACCCCTCCACTTT. This sequence joins TRBV5-1 and TRBJ1-6; 7 nucleotides align to TRBD1. CDR3 length equals 16 residues. The trim removed 0 bases at V and 7 bases at J, leaving 7 bases unmatched. Germline CDR1 SGHRS, CDR2 YFSETQ.

The chain combines TRBV5-6 with TRBJ2-1; 13 nucleotides align to TRBD2. The germline V gene encodes CDR1 SGHDT and CDR2 YYEEEE. Trimming cost V 2 bases and J 6 bases; bases outside gene matches: 2. The CDR3 is made up of 15 amino acids. CDR3 in amino acids: CASSFWTSGGNEQFF. CDR3 coding DNA: TGTGCCAGCAGCTTCTGGACTAGCGGGGGCAATGAGCAGTTCTTC.